This T cell receptor (beta chain) comes out of a study of shared clonotypes between healthy human individuals. Replicate PCRs from sorted subsets contained roughly 200 ng DNA, which is 31,000 or so T cell genomes. Measured with immunoSEQ multiplex PCR; TCRdb has only the in-frame clones, and not every one. The data show over 750,000 clones, 90% to 98% seen once. Naivety among CD8 cells was defined by CD45RO negativity and positive CCR7 selection, thereby excluding terminally differentiated effector memory CD45RA+ cells. This CDR3 contains 11 residues. From germline, CDR1 is SEHNR and CDR2 FQNEAQ (reference sequence). The V end was cut by 3 bases, the J end by 11 bases, with 10 bases between.

The chain links TRBV7-9 to TRBJ1-1, with D maybe TRBD1 (5 bases). Material: naive CD8+ T cells sorted from blood. This receptor was obtained from a man in his thirties or forties in good health. This chain's CDR3 is CASSLGTLAFF. In nucleotides, the CDR3 is TGTGCCAGCAGCTTGGGGACCCTTGCTTTCTTT.